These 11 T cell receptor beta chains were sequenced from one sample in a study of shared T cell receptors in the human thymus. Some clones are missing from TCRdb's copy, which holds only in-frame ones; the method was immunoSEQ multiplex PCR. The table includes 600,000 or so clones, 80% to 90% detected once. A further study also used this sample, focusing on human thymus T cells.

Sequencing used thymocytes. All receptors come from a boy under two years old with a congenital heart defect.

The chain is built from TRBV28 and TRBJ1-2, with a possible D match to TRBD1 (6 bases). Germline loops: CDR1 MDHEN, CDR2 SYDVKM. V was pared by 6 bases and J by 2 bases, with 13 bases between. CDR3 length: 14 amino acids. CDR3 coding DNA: TGTGCCAGCAGGGCAGGGGTTGGGAACTATGGCTACACCTTC. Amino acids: CASRAGVGNYGYTF.

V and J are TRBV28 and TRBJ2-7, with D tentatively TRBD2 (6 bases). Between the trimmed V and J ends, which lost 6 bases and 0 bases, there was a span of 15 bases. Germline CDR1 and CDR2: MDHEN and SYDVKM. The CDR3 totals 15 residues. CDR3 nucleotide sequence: TGTGCCAGCAGCCCCGGCGGGATACTCTCCTACGAGCAGTACTTC. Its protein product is CASSPGGILSYEQYF.

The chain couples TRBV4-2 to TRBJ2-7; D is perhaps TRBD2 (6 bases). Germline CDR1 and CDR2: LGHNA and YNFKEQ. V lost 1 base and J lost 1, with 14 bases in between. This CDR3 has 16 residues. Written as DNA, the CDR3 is TGTGCCAGCAGCCAAGTAGCCCGGGGGTATTCCTACGAGCAGTACTTC. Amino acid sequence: CASSQVARGYSYEQYF.

The CDR3 coding sequence is TGCGCCAGCAGCCGACCAGGCCACAGGGTTCGCCCGAACACTGAAGCTTTCTTT. Translating gives CASSRPGHRVRPNTEAFF. The chain couples TRBV4-1 to TRBJ1-1, with D perhaps TRBD1 (6 bases). The CDR3 consists of 18 residues. Trimming left V 4 bases short and J 1 base short, with 22 bases between. Germline V gene data show CDR1 as MGHRA and CDR2 as YSYEKL.

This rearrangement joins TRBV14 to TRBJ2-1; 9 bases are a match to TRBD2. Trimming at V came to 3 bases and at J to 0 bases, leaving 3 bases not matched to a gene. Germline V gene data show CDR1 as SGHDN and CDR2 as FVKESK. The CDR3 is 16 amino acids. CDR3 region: CASSQLLAGSYNEQFF. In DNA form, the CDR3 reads TGTGCCAGCAGCCAGTTACTAGCGGGCTCCTACAATGAGCAGTTCTTC.

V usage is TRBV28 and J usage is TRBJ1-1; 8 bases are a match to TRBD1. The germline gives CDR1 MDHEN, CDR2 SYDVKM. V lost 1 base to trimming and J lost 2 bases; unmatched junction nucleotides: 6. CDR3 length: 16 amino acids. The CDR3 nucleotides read TGTGCCAGCAGTTTATCCACCGACAGGGGCAACACTGAAGCTTTCTTT. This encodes CASSLSTDRGNTEAFF.

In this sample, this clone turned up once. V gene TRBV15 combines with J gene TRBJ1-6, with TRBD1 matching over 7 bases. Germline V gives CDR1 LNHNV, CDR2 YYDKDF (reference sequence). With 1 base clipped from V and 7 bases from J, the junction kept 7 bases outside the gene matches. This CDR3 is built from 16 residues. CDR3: CATSRVPGGRNSPLHF. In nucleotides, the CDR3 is TGTGCCACCAGCAGAGTCCCAGGGGGGAGAAATTCACCCCTCCACTTT.

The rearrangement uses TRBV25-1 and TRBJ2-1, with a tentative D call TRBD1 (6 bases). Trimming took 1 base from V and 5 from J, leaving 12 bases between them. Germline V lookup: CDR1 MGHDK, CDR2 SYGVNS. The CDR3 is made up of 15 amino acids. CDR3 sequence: CASSESWDIDNEQFF. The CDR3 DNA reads TGTGCCAGCAGTGAATCTTGGGACATTGACAATGAGCAGTTCTTC.

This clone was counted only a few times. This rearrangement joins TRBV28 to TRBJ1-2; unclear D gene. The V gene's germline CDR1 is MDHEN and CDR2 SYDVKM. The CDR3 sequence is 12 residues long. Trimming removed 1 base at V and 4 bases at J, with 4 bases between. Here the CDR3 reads CASSLFGYGYTF. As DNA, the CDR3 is TGTGCCAGCAGTTTATTCGGCTATGGCTACACCTTC.

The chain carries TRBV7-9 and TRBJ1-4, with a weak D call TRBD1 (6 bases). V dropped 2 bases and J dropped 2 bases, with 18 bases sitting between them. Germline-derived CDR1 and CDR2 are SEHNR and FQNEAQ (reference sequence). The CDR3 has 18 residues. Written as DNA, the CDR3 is TGTGCCAGCAGCTTAATCGACAGGACCTCCCTGACTAATGAAAAACTGTTTTTT. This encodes CASSLIDRTSLTNEKLFF.

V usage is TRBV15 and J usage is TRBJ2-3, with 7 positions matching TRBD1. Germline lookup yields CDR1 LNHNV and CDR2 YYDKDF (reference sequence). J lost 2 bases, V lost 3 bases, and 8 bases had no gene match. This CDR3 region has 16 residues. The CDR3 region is CATSSSRQGITDTQYF. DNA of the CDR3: TGTGCCACCAGCAGCTCTCGACAGGGCATCACAGATACGCAGTATTTT.